The 20 T cell receptor beta chains presented below share a single source sample, sequenced in a study of blood T cells in healthy people across ages. Alongside a J-beta primer mix, a sample-barcoded 5' primer served in a second PCR lasting roughly 7 to 12 cycles. TCRdb re-called the 5' RACE reads through MiXCR, storing one row per CDR3 protein. The sample has roughly 1.5 million distinct CDR3 sequences; approximately 42% are singletons. Sequenced input: blood. The receptors come from a woman under 30 in good health.

In its sample, this clonotype was seen a few times. The chain is built from TRBV4-3 and TRBJ2-1; TRBD2 aligns across 14 bases. Germline CDR1 reads LGHNA; CDR2 reads YSLEER. The CDR3 is made up of 16 amino acids. The V and J ends lost 3 bases and 9 bases, in that order; junction bases with no gene match: 7. CDR3 sequence: CASSQDPGLAGVEQFF. The CDR3 region has the DNA TGCGCCAGCAGCCAGGACCCGGGACTAGCGGGAGTTGAGCAGTTCTTC.

The chain recombines TRBV4-3 with TRBJ2-1; tentative D call: TRBD2 (5 bases). The CDR3 is 13 residues long. With 5 bases removed from V and 10 bases from J, the gap between germline ends came to 15 bases. In germline, CDR1 is LGHNA, CDR2 YSLEER. DNA for the CDR3: TGCGCCAGCAGCTTTACTAGTTTGAGGGAGCAGTTCTTC. Translation: CASSFTSLREQFF.

This clonotype was found a few times. This rearrangement joins TRBV12-3 or TRBV12-4 to TRBJ2-3; D is possibly TRBD2 (5 bases). The CDR3 covers 16 residues. V was cut by 6 bases and J by 3 bases, with 19 bases left in between. The DNA for the CDR3 is TGTGCCAGCAGCTCCCAAGCGGCTCTAGGGACAGATACGCAGTATTTT. Encoded protein: CASSSQAALGTDTQYF.

The V call is TRBV4-1, the J call TRBJ2-1, with 7 bases fitting TRBD1. Germline V gene lookup returns CDR1 MGHRA and CDR2 YSYEKL. Losses at the gene ends were 4 bases for V and 6 bases for J; bases not matched to a gene: 6. This CDR3 is 14 amino acids long. The CDR3 DNA is TGCGCCAGCAGCCCTAACAGGGGATTCAATGAGCAGTTCTTC. Translated, it gives CASSPNRGFNEQFF.

This clonotype has only a few counts. The chain uses TRBV20-1 and TRBJ2-7, with 9 bases that match TRBD2. V lost 0 bases, J lost 3 bases, and 3 bases stayed unmatched. CDR1 and CDR2 from the germline V gene are DFQATT and SNEGSKA (reference sequence). The CDR3 is 14 residues long. The CDR3: CSAREAGGGYEQYF. Written as DNA, the CDR3 is TGCAGTGCTAGAGAAGCGGGGGGCGGCTACGAGCAGTACTTC.

The rearrangement links TRBV4-1 to TRBJ2-7; TRBD1 might be the D (6 bases). Germline CDR1 and CDR2: MGHRA and YSYEKL. The CDR3 has 16 residues. The V and J ends lost 1 base and 1 base respectively, with 14 bases between them. DNA of the CDR3: TGCGCCAGCAGCCAAGCGGGGCAAAGGGGGTCCTACGAGCAGTACTTC. Protein sequence: CASSQAGQRGSYEQYF.

This clonotype has only a few counts. The genes are TRBV10-3 and TRBJ2-1; 8 positions agree with TRBD2. TRBJ2-7 explains the end of the DNA better; the J call may be wrong. This CDR3 has 16 amino acids. CDR1 and CDR2 (germline): ENHRY, SYGVKD. The CDR3 DNA sequence: TGTGCCATCAGTGAGTCCCCAGCGGGAGTCTACAATGAGCAGTACTTC. It specifies CAISESPAGVYNEQYF.

The V gene is TRBV7-9, the J gene TRBJ1-2, with 8 bases lining up with TRBD1. The J segment lost 2 bases and the V segment lost 6 bases, leaving 8 bases of the junction unmatched. The CDR3 contains 15 residues. Germline V gene sequence: CDR1 SEHNR, CDR2 FQNEAQ (reference sequence). CDR3 nucleotides: TGTGCCAGCAGTTTACTGGGACAGGAAAACTATGGCTACACCTTC. Translation gives CASSLLGQENYGYTF.

J is TRBJ2-5 and V is TRBV27; 8 bases are shared with TRBD2. The better agreement between TRBJ2-7 and the DNA end casts doubt on the J call. Germline V lookup: CDR1 MNHEY, CDR2 SMNVEV (reference sequence). This CDR3 comprises 15 residues. The CDR3 nucleotides are TGTGCCAGCAGCCTCATAGGGAGCGGGGGCTACGAGCAGTACTTC. Translating gives CASSLIGSGGYEQYF.

The chain employs TRBV4-3 and TRBJ1-1; D may be TRBD1 (5 bases). With 3 bases removed from V and 7 bases from J, the gap between germline ends came to 12 bases. Per the germline V gene, CDR1 is LGHNA and CDR2 is YSLEER. The CDR3 is 13 amino acids. The CDR3 DNA sequence: TGCGCCAGCAGCCAGTCACAGGCCTATGAAGCTTTCTTT. Encoded protein: CASSQSQAYEAFF.

J is TRBJ1-2 and V is TRBV27; D is ambiguous. V was clipped by 2 bases and J by 8 bases, with 18 bases between them. Germline V gives CDR1 MNHEY, CDR2 SMNVEV (reference sequence). The CDR3 is made up of 15 amino acids. This chain's CDR3 is CASSLGGGSPLGYTF. In nucleotides, the CDR3 is TGTGCCAGCAGTTTAGGAGGCGGATCCCCTCTAGGCTACACCTTC.

Details on this clonotype: A read error may be the cause here, since a much bigger clone is one base away. The rearrangement joins TRBV29-1 to TRBJ2-3; D may match TRBD1 or TRBD2 (7 bases each). This CDR3 spans 13 amino acids. Trimming removed 8 bases at V and 8 bases at J, with 20 bases between. In germline, CDR1 is SQVTM, CDR2 ANQGSEA. The CDR3 is CSSLGGAGATQYF. In DNA, the CDR3 is TGCAGCTCCCTAGGGGGCGCGGGAGCTACGCAGTATTTT.

The chain joins TRBV7-2 to TRBJ2-7; D could derive from TRBD1 or TRBD2 (6 bases each). V was pared by 2 bases and J by 7 bases, with 21 bases between. From germline, CDR1 is SGHTA and CDR2 FQGNSA. This CDR3 has 16 amino acids. The CDR3 coding sequence is TGTGCCAGCAGCTTATTAGGGGGGAGCAGTTACAATGAGCAGTACTTC. Residues: CASSLLGGSSYNEQYF.

The chain has TRBV7-3 and TRBJ2-1, with a possible D match to TRBD2 (6 bases). V dropped 1 base and J dropped 1 base, with 11 bases sitting between them. Germline lookup yields CDR1 SGHTA and CDR2 FQGTGA. This CDR3 spans 16 amino acids. Here the CDR3 reads CASSLRAGRSYNEQFF. The CDR3 DNA reads TGTGCCAGCAGCTTAAGAGCCGGGAGATCCTACAATGAGCAGTTCTTC.

This chain's CDR3 is CASRSGTGGRSNQPQHF. DNA of the CDR3: TGTGCCAGCAGATCGGGGACAGGGGGCAGGAGCAATCAGCCCCAGCATTTT. The rearrangement uses TRBV28 and TRBJ1-5; the match to TRBD1 covers 12 bases. The germline V gene encodes CDR1 MDHEN and CDR2 SYDVKM. CDR3 length equals 17 residues. J was trimmed by 1 base and V by 6 bases; bases with no gene match: 7.

The chain uses TRBV10-3 and TRBJ2-1; 7 bases are a match to TRBD1. CDR1 and CDR2 from the germline V gene are ENHRY and SYGVKD. The CDR3 extends over 14 amino acids. The J segment lost 7 bases and the V segment lost 10 bases, leaving 13 bases of the junction unmatched. The CDR3 sequence is CASQRGPGFNEQFF. In DNA form, the CDR3 reads TGTGCCAGTCAAAGGGGGCCAGGATTTAATGAGCAGTTCTTC.

This rearrangement joins TRBV20-1 to TRBJ1-2; D possibly corresponds to TRBD1 (6 bases). Germline V gene lookup returns CDR1 DFQATT and CDR2 SNEGSKA (reference sequence). Trimming pared 3 bases from V and 6 bases from J, leaving 17 bases between. This CDR3 is 14 amino acids long. This chain's CDR3 is CSARVSGVADGYTF. The CDR3 region has the DNA TGCAGTGCTAGGGTTTCAGGGGTAGCGGATGGCTACACCTTC.

The CDR3 reads CASRSPPGQGTTDTQYF. The CDR3 DNA reads TGCGCCAGCAGGTCTCCTCCGGGACAGGGTACGACAGATACGCAGTATTTT. J is TRBJ2-3 and V is TRBV5-1; 9 nucleotides match TRBD1. Germline trimming cut 5 bases from V and 3 bases from J; bases unmatched to any gene: 13. Germline V gene data show CDR1 as SGHRS and CDR2 as YFSETQ. The CDR3 is 17 residues long.

The chain uses TRBV5-1 and TRBJ2-1, with 11 bases fitting TRBD2. Germline V lookup: CDR1 SGHRS, CDR2 YFSETQ. The trim removed 6 bases at V and 9 bases at J, leaving 11 bases unmatched. This CDR3 region has 15 residues. This chain's CDR3 is CASIETSGTVGEQFF. DNA for the CDR3: TGCGCCAGCATCGAGACTAGCGGGACCGTTGGTGAGCAGTTCTTC.

Comment on this clonotype: At one of its ends the junction is not consistent with the germline gene, which may arise from a read error. V and J are TRBV20-1 and TRBJ1-5, with unresolved D. CDR1 and CDR2 from the germline V gene are DFQATT and SNEGSKA (reference sequence). The length of the CDR3 is 14 residues. The CDR3 DNA follows: TGCAGTGCTAGAGTGTATGATAGCGATCAGCCCCAGCATTTT. This translates into CSARVYDSDQPQHF.